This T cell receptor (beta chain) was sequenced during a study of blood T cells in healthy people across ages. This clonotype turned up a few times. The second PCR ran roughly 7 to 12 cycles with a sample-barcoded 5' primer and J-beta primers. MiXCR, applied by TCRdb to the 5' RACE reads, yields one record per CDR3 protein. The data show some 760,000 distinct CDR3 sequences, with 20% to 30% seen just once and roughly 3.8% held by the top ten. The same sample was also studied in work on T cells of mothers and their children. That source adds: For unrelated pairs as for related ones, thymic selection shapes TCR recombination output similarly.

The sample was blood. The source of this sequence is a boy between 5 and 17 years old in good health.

The CDR3 DNA sequence: TGTGCCAGCAGAGGTCGGGATTTCCCTGCTCTCCCACATGAGCAGTTCTTC. It yields the protein CASRGRDFPALPHEQFF. The rearrangement links TRBV27 to TRBJ2-1; tentative D call: TRBD2 (5 bases). V lost 6 bases and J 8 bases, leaving 26 bases between the germline ends. Germline CDR1 and CDR2: MNHEY and SMNVEV (reference sequence). The CDR3 contains 17 residues.